Below, 6 T cell receptor beta chains from the same sample are listed, as sequenced in a study of post-analysis software for immune sequencing data. Overall study findings and caveats: Comparison of patients with controls showed five or six TRBV segments more frequent in patients, TRBV5-6, TRBV5-1 and TRBV20-1 among them.

The TCR beta cDNA libraries carried unique molecular identifiers. TCRdb analysed the PCR reads with MiXCR anew, one entry per CDR3 protein. Seen here are hundreds of thousands of distinct CDR3 sequences, about 38% observed once, and the top ten hold under 5.5%. These receptors have no identified antigens. Sequencing was done on a sample of blood. The receptors shown here come from a girl aged 5-17 years with multiple sclerosis.

This clonotype was seen once. V is TRBV6-1 and J is TRBJ2-7, with 12 bases that match TRBD2. The CDR3 contains 14 residues. CDR1 and CDR2 from the germline V gene are MNHNS and SASEGT. The J segment lost 5 bases and the V segment lost 7 bases, leaving 6 bases of the junction unmatched. CDR3 residues: CASTLTSGSDEQYF. The CDR3, as DNA: TGTGCCAGCACCTTGACTAGCGGGAGCGACGAGCAGTACTTC.

V gene TRBV20-1 combines with J gene TRBJ1-5; the D is unclear. Germline loops: CDR1 DFQATT, CDR2 SNEGSKA (reference sequence). V was shortened by 1 base and J by 6 bases, with 10 bases between the two germline ends. The CDR3 has 13 amino acids. The CDR3 reads CSARGQSSQPQHF. The CDR3 DNA follows: TGCAGTGCTAGAGGGCAGAGTAGTCAGCCCCAGCATTTT.

This clonotype was seen ten or more times. This chain joins TRBV7-9 and TRBJ1-5, with TRBD1 identical over 10 bases. The CDR3 covers 16 residues. The trim removed 6 bases at V and 4 bases at J, leaving 9 bases unmatched. CDR1 is SEHNR, CDR2 FQNEAQ, per germline (reference sequence). The CDR3 nucleotides read TGTGCCAGCAGTCACCTGGGACAGGGGATAAATCAGCCCCAGCATTTT. Its translation: CASSHLGQGINQPQHF.

This clonotype was recorded many times. The chain recombines TRBV4-1 with TRBJ2-1; 9 nucleotides agree with TRBD2. The CDR3 has 15 amino acids. Germline V gives CDR1 MGHRA, CDR2 YSYEKL. Trimming cost V 5 bases and J 4 bases; bases outside gene matches: 6. CDR3 sequence (DNA): TGCGCCAGCAGCGGAAGGACTAGCGCTTACAATGAGCAGTTCTTC. Translation: CASSGRTSAYNEQFF.

This clonotype was detected a few times. A much bigger clone sits one base away, suggesting this may be a read error. This rearrangement joins TRBV12-3 or TRBV12-4 to TRBJ2-5; 8 nucleotides agree with TRBD2. The length of the CDR3 is 16 residues. Trimming cost V 6 bases and J 11 bases; bases outside gene matches: 20. CDR3 nucleotides: TGTGCCAGCAGCACATCCCCGGGACTAGTGACCCATGAGCAGTACTTC. Translation gives CASSTSPGLVTHEQYF.

The chain couples TRBV12-5 to TRBJ2-2; D may be TRBD2 (7 bases). The CDR3 extends over 15 amino acids. Germline loops: CDR1 LGHNT, CDR2 FRNRAP. V lost 7 bases to trimming and J lost 2 bases, with 14 bases between them. In nucleotides, the CDR3 is TGTGCTAGTGCCAGAGGGGGGGTAAACACCGGGGAGCTGTTTTTT. Its protein product is CASARGGVNTGELFF. The entire variable domain, with the rest obtained from reference TRBV12-5 and TRBJ2-2, is as follows: DARVTQTPRHKVTEMGQEVTMRCQPILGHNTVFWYRQTMMQGLELLAYFRNRAPLDDSGMPKDRFSAEMPDATLATLKIQPSEPRDSAVYFCASARGGVNTGELFFGEGSRLTVL.